The next 8 T cell receptor beta chains were all read from a single sample in a study of cytomegalovirus exposure and HLA in healthy donors. PCR employed 60 Vbeta and 13 Jbeta primers. Profiling relied on immunoSEQ multiplex PCR, and the TCRdb table lists in-frame clones only, not all of them. The table has 99,000 or so clones, 75% seen once. The material sequenced was PBMCs. These receptors came from a man aged 35-49 years in good health and CMV-seronegative.

In its sample, this clone was seen once. The genes are TRBV11-1 and TRBJ2-1, with TRBD1 identical over 7 bases. Germline V gene sequence: CDR1 SGHAT, CDR2 FQDESV (reference sequence). This CDR3 has 11 amino acids. The junction had 4 bases not matched to a gene; V was cut back by 5 bases and J by 12 bases. The CDR3 coding sequence is TGTGCCAGCAGCCTCCGGGACAGGCAGTTCTTC. Translation gives CASSLRDRQFF.

The rearrangement links TRBV29-1 to TRBJ2-3; D is perhaps TRBD2 (5 bases). Germline CDR1 SQVTM, CDR2 ANQGSEA. V lost 5 bases, J lost 0 bases, and 12 bases lay in between. There are 14 residues in the CDR3. The CDR3 DNA is TGCAGCGTTAGACGGGGTATGAGCACAGATACGCAGTATTTT. This codes for CSVRRGMSTDTQYF.

This rearrangement joins TRBV7-3 to TRBJ1-1; D is perhaps TRBD1 (6 bases). Trimming took off 2 bases at V and 4 bases at J, with 23 bases between the two ends. CDR3 length equals 18 residues. CDR1 is SGHTA, CDR2 FQGTGA, per germline. DNA of the CDR3: TGTGCCAGCAGCTTAGGGTCGTTTTTAAAGGGGGGGCTCACTGAAGCTTTCTTT. Encoded protein: CASSLGSFLKGGLTEAFF.

The CDR3 here is CASISASASYEQYF. CDR3 bases: TGTGCCAGCATTTCGGCTAGCGCTAGCTACGAGCAGTACTTC. The V call is TRBV2, the J call TRBJ2-7, with D possibly being TRBD2 (6 bases). The CDR3 totals 14 residues. V gave up 7 bases and J gave up 3 bases, with 16 bases separating them. Looked up from germline, CDR1 is SNHLY and CDR2 is FYNNEI.

The table lists this clone with a count of one. The chain links TRBV14 to TRBJ2-2, with 7 bases lining up with TRBD1. J was trimmed by 5 bases and V by 0 bases; bases with no gene match: 6. Per germline, CDR1 SGHDN and CDR2 FVKESK. The CDR3 spans 16 residues. The CDR3 region is CASSQEYRGGTGELFF. The CDR3 region has the DNA TGTGCCAGCAGCCAAGAGTACAGGGGTGGGACCGGGGAGCTGTTTTTT. Full variable domain (remainder filled in from reference TRBV14 and TRBJ2-2): EAGVTQFPSHSVIEKGQTVTLRCDPISGHDNLYWYRRVMGKEIKFLLHFVKESKQDESGMPNNRFLAERTGGTYSTLKVQPAELEDSGVYFCASSQEYRGGTGELFFGEGSRLTVL.

V is TRBV18 and J is TRBJ2-5; tentative D call: TRBD1 (7 bases). Germline V gives CDR1 KGHSH, CDR2 LQKENI. This CDR3 region has 13 residues. V was trimmed by 3 bases and J by 4 bases, leaving 9 bases between them. Here the CDR3 reads CASSPQGGETQYF. The DNA of the CDR3 is TGTGCCAGCTCACCTCAGGGGGGAGAGACCCAGTACTTC.

This rearrangement joins TRBV10-1 to TRBJ2-1; 8 positions match TRBD2. The CDR3 is 17 amino acids. J gave up 0 bases and V 5 bases, and 9 bases lay outside the gene matches. Germline V gene sequence: CDR1 WNHNN, CDR2 SYGVQD (reference sequence). This CDR3 is CASSPGVAGNSYNEQFF. CDR3 DNA: TGCGCCAGCAGTCCCGGGGTAGCGGGAAACTCCTACAATGAGCAGTTCTTC.

Concerning this clone itself: The sample carries other DNA sequences with the same CDR3. The gene calls are TRBV19 and TRBJ2-7, with 11 nucleotides matching TRBD1. Germline lookup yields CDR1 LNHDA and CDR2 SQIVND (reference sequence). V shed 5 bases and J 3 bases; nucleotides not matched to a gene: 3. The CDR3 has 14 amino acids. This CDR3 is CASSAGTGGYEQYF. DNA of the CDR3: TGTGCCAGTAGTGCAGGGACAGGGGGCTACGAGCAGTACTTC.